This T cell receptor beta chain was documented in a study of lung T cells in sarcoidosis with Löfgren's syndrome. The wider study: Analyses focused on Löfgren's syndrome patients.

At least ten counts were recorded for this clonotype. The antigen is undetermined. This may arise from a read error, as a much more abundant clone is one base away. The V gene's germline CDR1 is MNHEY and CDR2 SVGEGT. The CDR3 consists of 16 residues. Broader study findings: Versus controls, Löfgren's syndrome patients reportedly showed TRAV12-1 and TRBV2 as most expanded. Multiple Löfgren's syndrome patients reportedly shared TRAV12-1 and TRBV2 CDR3 motifs. TRBV2 was the preferred pairing partner of TRAV12-1, with similar CDR3s.

Via MiXCR, TCRdb re-called the reads, giving one row per CDR3 protein. The data show nearly 4,000 distinct CDR3 sequences, with 20% to 25% seen just once and over 8.5% held by the top ten. The receptor's source is a human donor with sarcoidosis (Löfgren's syndrome or another form), or a control subject (not recorded which). The sequenced sample consisted of CD4+ T cells from bronchoalveolar lavage. This chain joins TRBV6-2 or TRBV6-3 and TRBJ2-7; 8 nucleotides line up with TRBD2. CDR3 coding DNA: TGTACCAGCAGTTACATGGCTAGCGGGCCTTCCTACGAGCAGTACTTC. It yields the protein CTSSYMASGPSYEQYF.